This paragraph reports one TCR beta chain. The antigen remains unidentified. The data stem from a study of monozygotic twins with inflammatory bowel disease. The study's findings and limits: Immunosuppressive treatments differing between patients may have added repertoire variability. Healthy co-twins, by inverse Simpson, had higher TCRbeta diversity than their siblings with IBD.

Researchers used 3500 ng of total RNA for each TCR library. Eight separate reactions for every sample produced the cDNA. TCRdb reprocessed the 5' RACE reads; each CDR3 protein has one entry and no DNA is given. Its table records around 370,000 distinct CDR3 sequences. The CDR3 has 17 amino acids. Germline CDR1 and CDR2: MGHRA and YSYEKL. The sample comprised blood. The TCR sequence derives from a human donor with ulcerative colitis or Crohn's disease, or a healthy co-twin of an affected twin (not recorded which). V is TRBV4-1 and J is TRBJ2-1; TCRdb picks TRBD1, but there is no DNA to check that call. CDR3 sequence: CASSQDRGQGAYNEQFF.